This record concerns one T cell receptor (beta chain) sequence. The antigen remains undetermined. V was trimmed by 6 bases and J by 6 bases, leaving 19 bases between them. This CDR3 spans 15 amino acids. Germline V gene data show CDR1 as LNHDA and CDR2 as SQIVND (reference sequence). Vbeta (60) and Jbeta (13) primers were used in the PCR. Clones were sequenced by immunoSEQ multiplex PCR, and TCRdb holds only the in-frame ones, with some missing. The data show some 140,000 clones, around 80% seen once. These data originate in a study of cytomegalovirus exposure and HLA in healthy donors. Findings and caveats of the study: In a later analysis, DRB1 alleles had the most associated TCRs; HLA-C alleles the fewest. Later analysis identified around 15,000 TCR beta sequences associated with HLA alleles, using a false discovery rate threshold of 0.05.

Sequenced sample: PBMCs. This chain connects TRBV19 to TRBJ2-3, with D possibly being TRBD1 (5 bases). The sequence came from a man aged 30 to 39 in good health. CDR3 bases: TGTGCCAGTAGCTCCCAGGGCTCCCTAGGCGATACGCAGTATTTT. Translated: CASSSQGSLGDTQYF.